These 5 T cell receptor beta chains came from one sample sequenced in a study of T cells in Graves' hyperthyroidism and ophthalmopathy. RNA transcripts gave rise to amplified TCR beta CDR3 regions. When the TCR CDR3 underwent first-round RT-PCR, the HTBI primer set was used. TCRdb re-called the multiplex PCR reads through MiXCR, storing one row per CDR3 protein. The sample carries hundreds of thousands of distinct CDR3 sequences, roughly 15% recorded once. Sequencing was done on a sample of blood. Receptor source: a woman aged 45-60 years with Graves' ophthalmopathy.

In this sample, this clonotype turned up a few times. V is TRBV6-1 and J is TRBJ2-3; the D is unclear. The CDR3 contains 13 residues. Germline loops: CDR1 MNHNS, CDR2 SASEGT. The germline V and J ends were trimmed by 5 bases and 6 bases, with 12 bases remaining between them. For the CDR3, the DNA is TGTGCCAGCAGTCCCACCCCCAAGGATACGCAGTATTTT. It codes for CASSPTPKDTQYF.

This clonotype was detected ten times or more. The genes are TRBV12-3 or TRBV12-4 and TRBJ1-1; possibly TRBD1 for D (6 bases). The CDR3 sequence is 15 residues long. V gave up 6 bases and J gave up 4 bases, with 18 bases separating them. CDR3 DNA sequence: TGTGCCAGCAGCACATACAGGGTTAAGGTCACTGAAGCTTTCTTT. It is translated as CASSTYRVKVTEAFF.

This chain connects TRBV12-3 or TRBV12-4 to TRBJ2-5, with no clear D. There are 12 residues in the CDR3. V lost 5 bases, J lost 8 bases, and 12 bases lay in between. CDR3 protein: CASSPDRGTQYF. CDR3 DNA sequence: TGTGCCAGCAGTCCCGACCGCGGAACCCAGTACTTC.

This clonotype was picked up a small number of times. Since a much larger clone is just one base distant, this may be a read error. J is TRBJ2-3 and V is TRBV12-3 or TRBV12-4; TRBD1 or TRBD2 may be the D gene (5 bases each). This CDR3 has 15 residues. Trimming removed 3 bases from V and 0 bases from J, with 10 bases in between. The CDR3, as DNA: TGTGCCAGCAGTTTGGGACGGGGCAGCACAGATACGCAGTATTTT. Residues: CASSLGRGSTDTQYF.

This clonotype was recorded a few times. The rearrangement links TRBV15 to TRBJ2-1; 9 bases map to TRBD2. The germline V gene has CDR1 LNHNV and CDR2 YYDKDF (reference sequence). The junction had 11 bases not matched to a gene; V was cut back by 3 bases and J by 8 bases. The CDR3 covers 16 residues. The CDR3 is CATSRVTGLASDEQFF. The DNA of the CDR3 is TGTGCCACCAGCAGGGTGACGGGACTAGCCAGCGATGAGCAGTTCTTC.